Sequencing of this T cell receptor beta chain was carried out in a study of regulatory T cells in long-lasting Graves disease. Regarding this clonotype: Its antigen is not identified.

CDR1 is PRHDT, CDR2 FYEKMQ, per germline (reference sequence). Trimming cost V 6 bases and J 7 bases; bases outside gene matches: 10. The CDR3 has 15 residues. Regarding time point: persistent/refractory GD, antithyroid drugs over 5 years with positive TRAb. With RNA extracted from PBMCs as input, the TCR library was made. According to the study, TCR beta libraries were built with iRepertoire HTBI primers and CDR3-region Arm-PCR. TCRdb independently ran MiXCR on the multiplex PCR reads; one entry per CDR3 protein. The sample contains hundreds of thousands of distinct CDR3 sequences, about 21% of which appear only once. Study results and caveats: Persistent Graves' patients showed less TCR diversity than newly diagnosed ones.

The TCR was taken from a female donor with Graves disease. The chain joins TRBV13 to TRBJ2-4, with 9 bases lining up with TRBD1. The sample here was peripheral blood mononuclear cells (PBMCs), taken when the disease was refractory, from a patient treated with antithyroid drugs. For the CDR3, the DNA is TGTGCCAGCAGAAGGGCCGGGACAGGGCGTAACATTCAGTACTTC. Translated: CASRRAGTGRNIQYF.